The 31 T cell receptor beta chains in this list originate from one sample, sequenced in a study of shared clonotypes between healthy human individuals. TCRdb keeps only in-frame clones here, not all; method: immunoSEQ multiplex PCR. The table lists more than 550,000 clones, approximately 90% of them singletons, with approximately 22% in the top ten. Naive CD8 populations comprised CD45RO-negative cells positively selected for CCR7, excluding terminally differentiated effector memory CD45RA+ cells. Material: naive CD8+ T cells sorted from blood. The source of these receptors is a man aged 30-40 years in good health.

The chain combines TRBV4-3 with TRBJ2-7; D is perhaps TRBD2 (6 bases). The CDR3 spans 15 residues. Germline CDR1 and CDR2: LGHNA and YSLEER. Trimming took 1 base from V and 5 from J, leaving 15 bases between them. CDR3 in DNA: TGCGCCAGCAGCCAAGGGACCGGCGGGGCCAACGAGCAGTACTTC. It is translated as CASSQGTGGANEQYF.

The chain recombines TRBV7-9 with TRBJ2-1; TRBD2 matches 11 bases. J lost 7 bases, V lost 4 bases, and 12 bases had no gene match. Germline V gene data show CDR1 as SEHNR and CDR2 as FQNEAQ (reference sequence). The CDR3 contains 17 residues. The CDR3 DNA follows: TGTGCCAGCAGCTCGACCATAGCGGGAGGGCCGGGTAATGAGCAGTTCTTC. The encoded protein is CASSSTIAGGPGNEQFF. Full variable domain (remainder filled in from reference TRBV7-9 and TRBJ2-1): DTGVSQNPRHKITKRGQNVTFRCDPISEHNRLYWYRQTLGQGPEFLTYFQNEAQLEKSRLLSDRFSAERPKGSFSTLEIQRTEQGDSAMYLCASSSTIAGGPGNEQFFGPGTRLTVL.

This chain connects TRBV7-2 to TRBJ2-5; D may be TRBD2 (5 bases). The CDR3 contains 15 residues. Germline CDR1 and CDR2: SGHTA and FQGNSA. Trimming cost V 2 bases and J 2 bases, with 12 bases left between them. CDR3: CASSLTRVGQETQYF. The CDR3 nucleotides are TGTGCCAGCAGCTTAACTAGAGTAGGGCAAGAGACCCAGTACTTC.

Details on this clone: Other DNA sequences in the sample encode the same CDR3. The CDR3 spells CASSLQGGYEQYF. CDR3 DNA sequence: TGTGCCAGCAGCTTACAGGGAGGCTACGAGCAGTACTTC. The chain couples TRBV7-9 to TRBJ2-7; a possible D gene is TRBD2 (6 bases). Germline lookup yields CDR1 SEHNR and CDR2 FQNEAQ (reference sequence). V dropped 2 bases and J dropped 3 bases, with 8 bases sitting between them. The CDR3 loop spans 13 amino acids.

This chain connects TRBV11-2 to TRBJ2-5; a weak D match, TRBD1 (6 bases). V dropped 1 base and J dropped 2 bases, with 14 bases sitting between them. Germline CDR1 SGHAT, CDR2 FQNNGV. The length of the CDR3 is 16 residues. DNA of the CDR3: TGTGCCAGCAGCTTAGCTGGCAGGGGCCCTCAAGAGACCCAGTACTTC. Its protein is CASSLAGRGPQETQYF.

The rearrangement links TRBV6-4 to TRBJ2-2, with 7 bases that match TRBD2. V gave up 4 bases and J gave up 0 bases; unmatched junction bases: 5. CDR1 and CDR2 (germline): MRHNA, SNTAGT. The CDR3 totals 16 residues. DNA for the CDR3: TGTGCCAGCAGTGGGCTAGCGGATCCGAACACCGGGGAGCTGTTTTTT. This translates into CASSGLADPNTGELFF.

The chain recombines TRBV15 with TRBJ1-4; perhaps TRBD1 as D (6 bases). CDR1 is LNHNV, CDR2 YYDKDF, per germline (reference sequence). The V end lost 1 base, the J end lost 5 bases, and 11 bases lay between the germline ends. The CDR3 is made up of 15 amino acids. This CDR3 is CATSRVRGLNEKLFF. In nucleotides, the CDR3 is TGTGCCACCAGCAGAGTCAGGGGATTGAATGAAAAACTGTTTTTT. Combining the CDR3 with reference TRBV15 and TRBJ1-4 gives the whole variable domain DAMVIQNPRYQVTQFGKPVTLSCSQTLNHNVMYWYQQKSSQAPKLLFHYYDKDFNNEADTPDNFQSRRPNTSFCFLDIRSPGLGDTAMYLCATSRVRGLNEKLFFGSGTQLSVL.

The V call is TRBV6-1, the J call TRBJ1-2; D perhaps matches TRBD1 (6 bases). This CDR3 spans 14 amino acids. CDR1 is MNHNS and CDR2 is SASEGT in the germline V gene. Trimming took off 3 bases at V and 3 bases at J, with 11 bases between the two ends. CDR3 protein: CASSDWGADYGYTF. The CDR3 DNA follows: TGTGCCAGCAGTGATTGGGGGGCGGACTATGGCTACACCTTC.

As to this clone: Other DNA sequences within the sample encode an identical CDR3. The chain combines TRBV27 with TRBJ2-1; tentatively, D is TRBD2 (5 bases). Germline V gene lookup returns CDR1 MNHEY and CDR2 SMNVEV (reference sequence). The CDR3 loop spans 14 amino acids. Trimming stripped 3 bases from V and 3 bases from J, with 9 bases between. This CDR3 reads CASSLAGDYNEQFF. In nucleotides, the CDR3 is TGTGCCAGCAGTTTGGCCGGGGACTACAATGAGCAGTTCTTC.

The chain links TRBV28 to TRBJ1-2; TRBD1 might be the D (5 bases). From germline, CDR1 is MDHEN and CDR2 SYDVKM. The CDR3 contains 15 residues. Trimming took 4 bases from V and 6 from J, leaving 18 bases between them. The CDR3 loop is CASSSRPREGDGYTF. The CDR3 DNA reads as TGTGCCAGCAGTTCCCGACCCCGCGAAGGGGATGGCTACACCTTC.

This rearrangement joins TRBV5-1 to TRBJ2-1; TRBD2 matches 7 bases. V was pared by 4 bases and J by 2 bases, with 6 bases of the junction left unmatched. From germline, CDR1 is SGHRS and CDR2 YFSETQ. This CDR3 contains 15 residues. The CDR3 here is CASSLSGIPYNEQFF. In nucleotides, the CDR3 is TGCGCCAGCAGCCTAAGCGGGATTCCCTACAATGAGCAGTTCTTC.

The rearrangement uses TRBV10-3 and TRBJ2-5, with 12 bases matching TRBD2. Per the germline V gene, CDR1 is ENHRY and CDR2 is SYGVKD. This CDR3 comprises 18 residues. The V segment lost 2 bases and the J segment 5 bases; nucleotides outside the gene matches: 12. The CDR3 region is CAISEGGSLAGGLETQYF. CDR3 sequence (DNA): TGTGCCATCAGTGAGGGAGGGTCACTAGCGGGAGGTTTGGAGACCCAGTACTTC.

The rearrangement uses TRBV29-1 and TRBJ2-1, with D perhaps matching TRBD2 (5 bases). The germline gives CDR1 SQVTM, CDR2 ANQGSEA. The CDR3 is 13 residues long. Trimming cost V 3 bases and J 5 bases, with 11 bases left between them. CDR3 nucleotides: TGCAGCGTTGACTGGCAGGAGGACAATGAGCAGTTCTTC. This gives the protein CSVDWQEDNEQFF.

This chain uses TRBV27 with TRBJ2-1; 11 bases match TRBD2. Germline loops: CDR1 MNHEY, CDR2 SMNVEV (reference sequence). This CDR3 region has 16 residues. After removal of 2 bases from V and 3 bases from J, the junction contained 3 bases not matched to a gene. The CDR3 is CASSLVAGGFYNEQFF. For the CDR3, the DNA is TGTGCCAGCAGTTTAGTAGCGGGAGGGTTCTACAATGAGCAGTTCTTC.

This sequence joins TRBV7-3 and TRBJ2-7; 8 bases map to TRBD1. Germline V gene data show CDR1 as SGHTA and CDR2 as FQGTGA. The CDR3 length is 15 residues. V was pared by 5 bases and J by 6 bases, with 12 bases of the junction left unmatched. CDR3: CASSPDPTGVGEQYF. CDR3 coding DNA: TGTGCCAGCAGCCCAGATCCGACAGGGGTCGGCGAGCAGTACTTC.

In its sample, this clone was seen once. This rearrangement joins TRBV9 to TRBJ2-3; perhaps TRBD2 as D (6 bases). V lost 0 bases and J 5 bases, leaving 13 bases between the germline ends. This CDR3 contains 15 residues. In germline, CDR1 is SGDLS, CDR2 YYNGEE. The CDR3 DNA sequence: TGTGCCAGCAGCGTAGAAGCTAGCGCTGTAGATACGCAGTATTTT. Residues: CASSVEASAVDTQYF. Full variable domain (missing parts from reference TRBV9 and TRBJ2-3): DSGVTQTPKHLITATGQRVTLRCSPRSGDLSVYWYQQSLDQGLQFLIQYYNGEERAKGNILERFSAQQFPDLHSELNLSSLELGDSALYFCASSVEASAVDTQYFGPGTRLTVL.

The chain joins TRBV5-5 to TRBJ2-7; TRBD2 agrees at 8 bases. The CDR3 is 14 residues long. The germline gives CDR1 SGHKS, CDR2 YYEKEE (reference sequence). The V and J ends lost 4 bases and 3 bases, in that order; junction bases with no gene match: 6. The CDR3: CASSQDTSGYEQYF. The CDR3 DNA sequence: TGTGCCAGCAGCCAAGATACTAGCGGCTACGAGCAGTACTTC.

The CDR3 region has the DNA TGTGCCAGCAGAAGGGAGGGACCCTACGAGCAGTACTTC. It codes for CASRREGPYEQYF. The V gene is TRBV28, the J gene TRBJ2-7, with 7 bases matching TRBD2. In germline, CDR1 is MDHEN, CDR2 SYDVKM. V lost 6 bases and J lost 2; bases outside the gene matches: 4. The CDR3 is 13 amino acids.

J is TRBJ2-1 and V is TRBV29-1; D uncertain. CDR1 is SQVTM, CDR2 ANQGSEA, per germline. The CDR3 is 15 residues long. V was cut by 3 bases and J by 0 bases, with 12 bases left in between. The CDR3 region is CSVDGSPSSYNEQFF. As DNA, the CDR3 is TGCAGCGTTGATGGGTCCCCAAGCTCCTACAATGAGCAGTTCTTC.

The V call is TRBV11-2, the J call TRBJ1-1; no reliable D call. CDR1 and CDR2 from the germline V gene are SGHAT and FQNNGV. Between the trimmed V and J ends, which lost 3 bases and 1 base, there was a span of 3 bases. The CDR3 runs to 12 residues. The CDR3 region is CASSFPNTEAFF. CDR3 sequence (DNA): TGTGCCAGCAGCTTTCCGAACACTGAAGCTTTCTTT.

This chain uses TRBV29-1 with TRBJ1-2; D possibly corresponds to TRBD1 (6 bases). The germline V gene encodes CDR1 SQVTM and CDR2 ANQGSEA. V lost 4 bases and J 13 bases, leaving 13 bases between the germline ends. The CDR3 runs 10 residues. The CDR3 DNA follows: TGCAGCGTTGGGGGGACACCCCCCACCTTC. It codes for CSVGGTPPTF.

The V and J genes are TRBV27 and TRBJ1-5; D not certain. Germline CDR1 and CDR2: MNHEY and SMNVEV (reference sequence). V shed 3 bases and J shed 6 bases, with 9 bases lying between them. CDR3 length equals 13 residues. The CDR3 nucleotides read TGTGCCAGCAGTTTTGGGAAGAGTCAGCCCCAGCATTTT. Its protein is CASSFGKSQPQHF.

The chain employs TRBV13 and TRBJ1-4; 7 positions match TRBD1. V lost 5 bases, J lost 2 bases, and 2 bases stayed unmatched. This CDR3 has 14 amino acids. CDR1 is PRHDT and CDR2 is FYEKMQ in the germline V gene (reference sequence). This chain's CDR3 is CASSAGGTNEKLFF. The CDR3 bases are TGTGCCAGCAGCGCAGGGGGGACTAATGAAAAACTGTTTTTT.

The chain carries TRBV9 and TRBJ2-7, with D possibly being TRBD2 (6 bases). With 3 bases removed from V and 1 base from J, the gap between germline ends came to 11 bases. Per germline, CDR1 SGDLS and CDR2 YYNGEE. The CDR3 loop spans 14 amino acids. In DNA form, the CDR3 reads TGTGCCAGCAGCGATGATAGCGGATCCTACGAGCAGTACTTC. It is translated as CASSDDSGSYEQYF. The full variable domain, its missing parts supplied by reference TRBV9 and TRBJ2-7, is DSGVTQTPKHLITATGQRVTLRCSPRSGDLSVYWYQQSLDQGLQFLIQYYNGEERAKGNILERFSAQQFPDLHSELNLSSLELGDSALYFCASSDDSGSYEQYFGPGTRLTVT.

The rearrangement links TRBV27 to TRBJ2-2; possibly TRBD1 for D (6 bases). The V end lost 7 bases, the J end lost 4 bases, and 22 bases lay between the germline ends. CDR3 length equals 17 residues. CDR1 and CDR2 (germline): MNHEY, SMNVEV (reference sequence). As DNA, the CDR3 is TGTGCCAGCACTTATATCCTGGGCAGGGGAAGCACCGGGGAGCTGTTTTTT. Protein sequence: CASTYILGRGSTGELFF.

To note about this clone: Relative to the germline gene, one junction end is altered; a read error may explain this. The V gene is TRBV7-7, the J gene TRBJ2-3; 8 bases align to TRBD1. The germline V gene has CDR1 SSHAT and CDR2 FNYEAQ (reference sequence). The CDR3 loop spans 16 amino acids. The CDR3 sequence: CASSQRTGPEADTQYF. The CDR3 DNA reads as TGTGCTAGCAGCCAGAGGACAGGGCCGGAAGCGGATACGCAGTATTTT.

V gene TRBV27 combines with J gene TRBJ1-1; D call uncertain. The CDR3 has 14 amino acids. The V end lost 5 bases, the J end lost 6 bases, and 16 bases lay between the germline ends. Germline V gives CDR1 MNHEY, CDR2 SMNVEV (reference sequence). The CDR3 bases are TGTGCCAGCAGTCCACAAACTTCGACCCCTGAAGCTTTCTTT. It yields the protein CASSPQTSTPEAFF.

The CDR3 reads CASSSDPTGTQPQHF. CDR3 DNA: TGTGCCAGCAGCTCAGACCCGACAGGGACTCAGCCCCAGCATTTT. The chain carries TRBV7-6 and TRBJ1-5, with 7 bases aligning to TRBD1. Germline assignment: CDR1 SGHVS and CDR2 FNYEAQ. With 4 bases clipped from V and 6 bases from J, the junction kept 9 bases outside the gene matches. The CDR3 consists of 15 residues.

The chain couples TRBV27 to TRBJ2-1; unclear D gene. In germline, CDR1 is MNHEY, CDR2 SMNVEV (reference sequence). The CDR3 consists of 13 residues. Trimming pared 6 bases from V and 6 bases from J, leaving 12 bases between. This chain's CDR3 is CASRNSPSNEQFF. CDR3 nucleotide sequence: TGTGCCAGCAGGAATAGCCCCTCCAATGAGCAGTTCTTC.

The V and J genes are TRBV27 and TRBJ2-1, with D maybe TRBD1 (6 bases). CDR3 size: 14 residues. Trimming took 5 bases from V and 4 from J, leaving 12 bases between them. Germline V gives CDR1 MNHEY, CDR2 SMNVEV (reference sequence). This chain's CDR3 is CASSPQGMYNEQFF. The CDR3 DNA sequence: TGTGCCAGCAGTCCGCAGGGGATGTACAATGAGCAGTTCTTC.

This chain joins TRBV4-1 and TRBJ2-3; no firm D call. CDR1 is MGHRA, CDR2 YSYEKL, per germline. The V gene lost 0 bases and the J gene lost 0 bases, with 10 bases spanning the gap. The CDR3 contains 16 residues. CDR3 protein: CASSQEGGRSTDTQYF. The CDR3 nucleotides read TGCGCCAGCAGCCAAGAGGGCGGTCGTAGCACAGATACGCAGTATTTT.